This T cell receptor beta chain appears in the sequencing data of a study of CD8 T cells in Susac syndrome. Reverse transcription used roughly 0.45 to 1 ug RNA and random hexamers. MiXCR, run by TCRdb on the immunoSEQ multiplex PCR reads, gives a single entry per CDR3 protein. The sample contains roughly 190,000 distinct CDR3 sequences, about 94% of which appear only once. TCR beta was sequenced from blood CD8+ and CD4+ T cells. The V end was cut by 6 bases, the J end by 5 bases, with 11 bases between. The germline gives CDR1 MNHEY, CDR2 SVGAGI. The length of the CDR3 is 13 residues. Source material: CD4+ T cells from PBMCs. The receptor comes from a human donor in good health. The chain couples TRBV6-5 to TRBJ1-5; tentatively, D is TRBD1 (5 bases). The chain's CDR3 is CASSGTRDQPQHF. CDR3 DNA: TGTGCCAGCAGCGGGACGAGGGATCAGCCCCAGCATTTT.